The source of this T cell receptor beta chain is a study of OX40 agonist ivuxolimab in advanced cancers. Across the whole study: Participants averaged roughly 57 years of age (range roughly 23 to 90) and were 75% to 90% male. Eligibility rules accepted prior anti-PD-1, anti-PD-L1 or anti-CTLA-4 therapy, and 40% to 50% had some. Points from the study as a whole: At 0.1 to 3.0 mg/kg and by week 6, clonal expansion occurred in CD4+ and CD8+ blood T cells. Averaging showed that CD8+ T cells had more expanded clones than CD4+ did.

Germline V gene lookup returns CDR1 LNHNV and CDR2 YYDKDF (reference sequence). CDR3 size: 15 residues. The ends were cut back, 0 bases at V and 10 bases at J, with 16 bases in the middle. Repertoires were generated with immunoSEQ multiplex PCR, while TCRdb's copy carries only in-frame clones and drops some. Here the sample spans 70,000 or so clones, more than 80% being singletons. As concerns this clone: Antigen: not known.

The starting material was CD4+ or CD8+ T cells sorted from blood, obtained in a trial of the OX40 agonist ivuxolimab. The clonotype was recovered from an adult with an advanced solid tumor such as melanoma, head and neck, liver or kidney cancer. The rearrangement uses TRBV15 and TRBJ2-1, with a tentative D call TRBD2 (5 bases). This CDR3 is CATSRDLGAPEEQFF. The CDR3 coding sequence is TGTGCCACCAGCAGAGATTTGGGAGCACCCGAGGAGCAGTTCTTC. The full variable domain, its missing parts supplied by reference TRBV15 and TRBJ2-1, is DAMVIQNPRYQVTQFGKPVTLSCSQTLNHNVMYWYQQKSSQAPKLLFHYYDKDFNNEADTPDNFQSRRPNTSFCFLDIRSPGLGDTAMYLCATSRDLGAPEEQFFGPGTRLTVL.